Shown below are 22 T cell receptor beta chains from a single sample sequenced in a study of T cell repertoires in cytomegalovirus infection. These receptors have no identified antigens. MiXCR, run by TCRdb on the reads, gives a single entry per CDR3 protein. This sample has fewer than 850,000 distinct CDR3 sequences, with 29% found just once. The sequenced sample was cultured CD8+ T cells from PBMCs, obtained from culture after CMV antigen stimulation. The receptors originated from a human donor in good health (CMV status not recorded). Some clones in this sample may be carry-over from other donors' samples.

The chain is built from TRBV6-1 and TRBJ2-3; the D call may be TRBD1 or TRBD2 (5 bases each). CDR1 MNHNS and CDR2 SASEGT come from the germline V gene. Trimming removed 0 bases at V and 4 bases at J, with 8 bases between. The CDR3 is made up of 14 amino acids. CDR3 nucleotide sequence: TGTGCCAGCAGTGAAGCTGGGGGTTCAGATACGCAGTATTTT. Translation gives CASSEAGGSDTQYF.

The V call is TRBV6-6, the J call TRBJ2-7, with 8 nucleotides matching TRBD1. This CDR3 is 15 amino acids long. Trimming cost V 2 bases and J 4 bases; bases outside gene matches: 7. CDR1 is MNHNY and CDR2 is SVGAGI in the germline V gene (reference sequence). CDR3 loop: CASSYLRGPEYEQYV. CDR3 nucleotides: TGTGCCAGCAGTTACCTCAGGGGGCCAGAGTACGAGCAGTACGTC.

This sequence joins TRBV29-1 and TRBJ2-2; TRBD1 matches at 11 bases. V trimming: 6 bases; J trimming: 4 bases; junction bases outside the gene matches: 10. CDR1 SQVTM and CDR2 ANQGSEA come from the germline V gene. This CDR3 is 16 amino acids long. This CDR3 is CSVAGTGGMGTGELFF. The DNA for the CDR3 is TGCAGCGTGGCCGGGACAGGGGGAATGGGCACCGGGGAGCTGTTTTTT.

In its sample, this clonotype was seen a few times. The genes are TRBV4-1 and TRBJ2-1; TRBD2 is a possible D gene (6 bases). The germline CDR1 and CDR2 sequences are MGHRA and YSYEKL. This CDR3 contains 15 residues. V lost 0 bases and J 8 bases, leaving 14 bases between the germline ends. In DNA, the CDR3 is TGCGCCAGCAGCCAAGAGAAAGGCGGGGCAGATGAGCAGTTCTTC. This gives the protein CASSQEKGGADEQFF.

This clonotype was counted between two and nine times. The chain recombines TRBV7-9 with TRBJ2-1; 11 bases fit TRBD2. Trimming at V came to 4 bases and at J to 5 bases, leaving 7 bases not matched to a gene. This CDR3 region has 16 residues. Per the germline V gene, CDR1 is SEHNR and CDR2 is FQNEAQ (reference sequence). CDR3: CASSSLIAGGDNEQFF. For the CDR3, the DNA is TGTGCCAGCAGCTCCCTCATAGCGGGGGGGGACAATGAGCAGTTCTTC.

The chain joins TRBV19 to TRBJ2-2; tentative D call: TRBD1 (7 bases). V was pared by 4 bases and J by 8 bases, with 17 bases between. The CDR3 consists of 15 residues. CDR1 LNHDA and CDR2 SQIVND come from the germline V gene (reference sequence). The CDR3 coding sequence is TGTGCCAGTAGTAGGAGGGGGCCACCACCAGGGGAGCTGTTTTTT. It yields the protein CASSRRGPPPGELFF.

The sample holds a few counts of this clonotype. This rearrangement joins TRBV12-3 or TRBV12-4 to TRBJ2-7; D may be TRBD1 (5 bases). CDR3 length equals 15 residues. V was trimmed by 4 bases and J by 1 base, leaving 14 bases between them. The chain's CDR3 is CASSSPRVDSYEQYF. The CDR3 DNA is TGTGCCAGCAGTTCCCCCAGGGTTGATTCCTACGAGCAGTACTTC.

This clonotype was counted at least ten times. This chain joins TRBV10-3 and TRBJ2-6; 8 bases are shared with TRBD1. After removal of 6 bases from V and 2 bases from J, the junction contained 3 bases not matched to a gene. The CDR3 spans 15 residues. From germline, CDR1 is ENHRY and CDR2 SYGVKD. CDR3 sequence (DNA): TGTGCCATCAGCCAGGACAGGGCTGGGGCCAACGTCCTGACTTTC. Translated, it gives CAISQDRAGANVLTF.

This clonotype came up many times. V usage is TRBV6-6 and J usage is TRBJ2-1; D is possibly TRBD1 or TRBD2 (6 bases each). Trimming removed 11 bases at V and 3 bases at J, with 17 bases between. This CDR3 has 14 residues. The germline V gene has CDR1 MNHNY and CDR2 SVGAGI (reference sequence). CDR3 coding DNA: TGTGCCGTCCAAGGGGGGTCCTTCTACAATGAGCAGTTCTTC. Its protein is CAVQGGSFYNEQFF.

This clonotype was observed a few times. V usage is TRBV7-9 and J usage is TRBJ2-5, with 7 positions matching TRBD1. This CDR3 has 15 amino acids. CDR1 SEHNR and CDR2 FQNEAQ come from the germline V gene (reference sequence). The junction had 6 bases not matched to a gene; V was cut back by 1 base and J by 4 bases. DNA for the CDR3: TGTGCCAGCAGCTTAGAGGGGGCAGGGGCAGAGACCCAGTACTTC. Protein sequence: CASSLEGAGAETQYF.

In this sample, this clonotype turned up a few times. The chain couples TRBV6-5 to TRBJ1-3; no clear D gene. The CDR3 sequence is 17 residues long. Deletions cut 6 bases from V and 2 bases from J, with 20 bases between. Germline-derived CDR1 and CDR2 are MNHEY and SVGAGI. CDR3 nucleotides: TGTGCCAGCAGACTACAATACCGGACGAAACCTGGAAACACCATATATTTT. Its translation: CASRLQYRTKPGNTIYF.

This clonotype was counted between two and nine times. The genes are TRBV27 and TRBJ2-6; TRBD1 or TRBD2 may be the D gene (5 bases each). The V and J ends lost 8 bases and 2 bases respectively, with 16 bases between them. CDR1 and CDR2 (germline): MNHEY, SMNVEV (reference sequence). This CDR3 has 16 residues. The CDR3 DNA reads TGTGCCAGCGGGGACGGCCCCGTAGCTGGGGCCAACGTCCTGACTTTC. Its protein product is CASGDGPVAGANVLTF. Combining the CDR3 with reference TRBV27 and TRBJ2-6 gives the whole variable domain EAQVTQNPRYLITVTGKKLTVTCSQNMNHEYMSWYRQDPGLGLRQIYYSMNVEVTDKGDVPEGYKVSRKEKRNFPLILESPSPNQTSLYFCASGDGPVAGANVLTFGAGSRLTVL.

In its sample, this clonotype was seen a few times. The CDR3 nucleotides read TGTGCCAGCAGCTTAATGACGGGGGGGCCAGGGAATGAGCAGTTCTTC. It specifies CASSLMTGGPGNEQFF. The chain recombines TRBV7-3 with TRBJ2-1; TRBD2 agrees at 8 bases. The CDR3 spans 16 residues. The germline V gene has CDR1 SGHTA and CDR2 FQGTGA. Unmatched junction bases numbered 9, after V lost 1 base and J lost 7 bases.

The CDR3 DNA reads TGTGCCAGCAGTGACCCCTTTGGAGACACTGAAGCTTTCTTT. It codes for CASSDPFGDTEAFF. The J gene is TRBJ1-1, the V gene TRBV25-1; D unclear. The V and J ends lost 3 bases and 3 bases respectively, with 11 bases between them. The CDR3 contains 14 residues. Germline V lookup: CDR1 MGHDK, CDR2 SYGVNS.

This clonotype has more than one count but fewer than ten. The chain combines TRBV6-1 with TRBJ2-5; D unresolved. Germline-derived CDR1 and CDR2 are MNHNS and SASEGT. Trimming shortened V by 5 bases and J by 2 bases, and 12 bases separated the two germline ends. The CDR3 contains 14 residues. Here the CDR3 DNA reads TGTGCCAGCAGTTCCATATTCTCACAAGAGACCCAGTACTTC. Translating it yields CASSSIFSQETQYF.

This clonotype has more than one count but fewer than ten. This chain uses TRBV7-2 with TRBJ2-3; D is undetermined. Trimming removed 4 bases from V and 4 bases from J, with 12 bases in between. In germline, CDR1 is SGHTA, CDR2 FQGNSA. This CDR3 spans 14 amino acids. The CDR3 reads CASSSIPPADTQYF. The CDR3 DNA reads TGTGCCAGCAGCTCCATACCACCGGCAGATACGCAGTATTTT.

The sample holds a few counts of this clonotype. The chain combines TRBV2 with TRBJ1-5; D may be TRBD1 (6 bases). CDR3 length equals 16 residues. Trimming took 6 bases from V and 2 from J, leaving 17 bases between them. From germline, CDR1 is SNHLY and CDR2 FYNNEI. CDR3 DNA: TGTGCCAGCAGCCCCGTAAGGGGGGTGGGCAATCAGCCCCAGCATTTT. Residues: CASSPVRGVGNQPQHF.

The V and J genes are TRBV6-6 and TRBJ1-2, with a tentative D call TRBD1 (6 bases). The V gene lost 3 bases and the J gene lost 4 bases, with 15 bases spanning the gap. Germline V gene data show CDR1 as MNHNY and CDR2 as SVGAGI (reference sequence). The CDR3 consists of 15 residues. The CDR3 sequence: CASSYAEGHFYGYTF. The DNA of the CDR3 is TGTGCCAGCAGTTATGCCGAGGGACACTTCTATGGCTACACCTTC.

CDR3 in DNA: TGTGCCAGCAGCCCTTACCGGGACAGCAATTCACCCCTCCACTTT. It yields the protein CASSPYRDSNSPLHF. The rearrangement uses TRBV2 and TRBJ1-6; 7 bases line up with TRBD1. This CDR3 comprises 15 residues. Germline lookup yields CDR1 SNHLY and CDR2 FYNNEI. V shed 6 bases, J shed 7 bases, and the junction held 9 bases outside the gene matches. The entire variable domain, with the rest obtained from reference TRBV2 and TRBJ1-6, is as follows: EPEVTQTPSHQVTQMGQEVILRCVPISNHLYFYWYRQILGQKVEFLVSFYNNEISEKSEIFDDQFSVERPDGSNFTLKIRSTKLEDSAMYFCASSPYRDSNSPLHFGNGTRLTVT.

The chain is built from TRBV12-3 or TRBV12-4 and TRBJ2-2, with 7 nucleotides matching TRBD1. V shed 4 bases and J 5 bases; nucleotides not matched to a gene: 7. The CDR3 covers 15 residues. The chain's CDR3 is CASSSDRVGTGELFF. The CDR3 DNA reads TGTGCCAGCAGTTCCGACAGGGTAGGAACCGGGGAGCTGTTTTTT.

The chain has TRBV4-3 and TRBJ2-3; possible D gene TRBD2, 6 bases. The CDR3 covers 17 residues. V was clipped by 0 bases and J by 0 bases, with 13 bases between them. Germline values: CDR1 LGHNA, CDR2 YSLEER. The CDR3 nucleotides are TGCGCCAGCAGCCAAGACCCCCCCGGGACTAGCACAGATACGCAGTATTTT. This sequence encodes CASSQDPPGTSTDTQYF.

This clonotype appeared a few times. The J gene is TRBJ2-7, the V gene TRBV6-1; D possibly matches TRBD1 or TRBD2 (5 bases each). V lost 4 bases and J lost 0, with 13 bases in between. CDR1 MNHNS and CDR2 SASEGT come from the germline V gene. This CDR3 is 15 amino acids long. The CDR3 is CASSGGTALSYEQYV. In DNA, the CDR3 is TGTGCCAGCAGTGGGGGGACGGCTCTCTCCTACGAGCAGTACGTC.